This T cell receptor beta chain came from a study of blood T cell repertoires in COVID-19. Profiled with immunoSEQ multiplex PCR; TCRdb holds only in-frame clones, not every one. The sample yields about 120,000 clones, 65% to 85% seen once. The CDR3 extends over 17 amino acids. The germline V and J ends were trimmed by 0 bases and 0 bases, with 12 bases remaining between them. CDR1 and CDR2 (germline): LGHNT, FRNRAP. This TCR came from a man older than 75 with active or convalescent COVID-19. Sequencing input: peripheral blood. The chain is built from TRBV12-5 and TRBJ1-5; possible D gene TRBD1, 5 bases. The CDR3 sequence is CASGLVLGRDSNQPQHF. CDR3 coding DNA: TGTGCTAGTGGTTTGGTACTCGGCAGGGATAGCAATCAGCCCCAGCATTTT.